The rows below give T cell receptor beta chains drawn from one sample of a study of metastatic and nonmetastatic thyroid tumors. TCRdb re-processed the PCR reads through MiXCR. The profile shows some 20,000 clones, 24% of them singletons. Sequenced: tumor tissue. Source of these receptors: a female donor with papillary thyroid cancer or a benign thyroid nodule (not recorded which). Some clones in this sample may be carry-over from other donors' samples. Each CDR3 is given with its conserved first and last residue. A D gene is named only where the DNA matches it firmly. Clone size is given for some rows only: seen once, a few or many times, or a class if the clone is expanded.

CDR3nt: TGCAGTGCTCCGACTAGCGTGAGGGCCCTTGATGAGCAGTTCTTC
CDR3aa: CSAPTSVRALDEQFF
abundance: NA
j_gene: TRBJ2-1
v_gene: TRBV20-1
d_gene: TRBD2

CDR3nt: TGTGCCACCAGCAGAGACCAGGGGGTAGATACGCAGTATTTT
CDR3aa: CATSRDQGVDTQYF
abundance: medium-sized
j_gene: TRBJ2-3
v_gene: TRBV15
d_gene: TRBD1

CDR3nt: TGTGCCAGCAGCCCCAGTTGGGGTGGCTCCTACAATGAGCAGTTCTTC
CDR3aa: CASSPSWGGSYNEQFF
abundance: NA
j_gene: TRBJ2-1
v_gene: TRBV3-1
d_gene: NA

CDR3nt: TGTGCCTGGAGCCGACCAAAACAGGGTGCCGGGGAGCTGTTTTTT
CDR3aa: CAWSRPKQGAGELFF
abundance: NA
j_gene: TRBJ2-2
v_gene: TRBV30
d_gene: NA

CDR3nt: TGTGCCAGCAGTGCAAGACAGGGGCGCCCCAACTATGGCTACACCTTC
CDR3aa: CASSARQGRPNYGYTF
abundance: many
j_gene: TRBJ1-2
v_gene: TRBV2
d_gene: TRBD1

CDR3nt: TGTGCCAGCAGCGAATTTGGGGGAGGGTGGGATACCCAGTACTTC
CDR3aa: CASSEFGGGWDTQYF
abundance: few
j_gene: TRBJ2-5
v_gene: TRBV6-1
d_gene: TRBD2

CDR3nt: TGTGCCAGCAGCTTAACTGTCAGCCTTAATGAAAAACTGTTTTTT
CDR3aa: CASSLTVSLNEKLFF
abundance: many
j_gene: TRBJ1-4
v_gene: TRBV7-2
d_gene: NA

CDR3nt: TGTGCCAGCAGCTCAGGTAGCGGGAGAACTGAAGCTTTCTTT
CDR3aa: CASSSGSGRTEAFF
abundance: few
j_gene: TRBJ1-1
v_gene: TRBV28
d_gene: NA

CDR3nt: TGTGCCAGCAGTTACTCGAGAGGGGCACCCCTCCACTTT
CDR3aa: CASSYSRGAPLHF
abundance: medium-sized
j_gene: TRBJ1-6
v_gene: TRBV6-5
d_gene: NA

CDR3nt: TGCGCCAGCAGCTTGACTCCGAGCTCCTACAATGAGCAGTTCTTC
CDR3aa: CASSLTPSSYNEQFF
abundance: NA
j_gene: TRBJ2-1
v_gene: TRBV5-1
d_gene: NA

CDR3nt: TGCAGTGCTACTGGACATTCAGGGGTGTCCGACAATGAGCAGTTCTTC
CDR3aa: CSATGHSGVSDNEQFF
abundance: few
j_gene: TRBJ2-1
v_gene: TRBV20-1
d_gene: NA